These 14 T cell receptor beta chains came from one sample sequenced in a study of shared T cell receptors in the human thymus. Clones were read by immunoSEQ multiplex PCR, and TCRdb kept only the in-frame ones, dropping some. Among approximately 400,000 clones listed, approximately 95% were seen once. The sample was thymocytes. The receptors stem from a human donor.

The chain recombines TRBV19 with TRBJ1-3, with 8 bases aligning to TRBD1. There are 15 residues in the CDR3. From germline, CDR1 is LNHDA and CDR2 SQIVND (reference sequence). V gave up 4 bases and J gave up 2 bases; unmatched junction bases: 4. CDR3 sequence: CASSTKQGAGNTIYF. The CDR3 region has the DNA TGTGCCAGTAGTACAAAACAGGGGGCTGGAAACACCATATATTTT.

V gene TRBV15 combines with J gene TRBJ1-1; tentative D call: TRBD1 (5 bases). CDR3 length: 15 amino acids. Germline CDR1 and CDR2: LNHNV and YYDKDF (reference sequence). Deletions cut 3 bases from V and 8 bases from J, with 19 bases between. CDR3: CATSSGADRRAEAFF. In DNA, the CDR3 is TGTGCCACCAGCAGTGGGGCCGATAGACGCGCCGAAGCTTTCTTT.

This clone was seen once. The chain couples TRBV5-6 to TRBJ1-2; D perhaps matches TRBD1 (6 bases). Deletions cut 4 bases from V and 5 bases from J, with 9 bases between. Germline V CDR1 and CDR2: SGHDT, YYEEEE. The CDR3 sequence is 12 residues long. CDR3 coding DNA: TGTGCCAGCAGCAGGGGGACGTATGGCTACACCTTC. It translates to CASSRGTYGYTF.

This clone is a singleton in its sample. The chain uses TRBV25-1 and TRBJ1-1; 8 bases align to TRBD1. The CDR3 runs to 17 residues. V lost 6 bases and J lost 0; bases outside the gene matches: 12. CDR1 is MGHDK, CDR2 SYGVNS, per germline. CDR3 sequence: CASRKQGGLKLNTEAFF. As DNA, the CDR3 is TGTGCCAGCAGGAAACAGGGGGGGCTAAAACTGAACACTGAAGCTTTCTTT.

This chain connects TRBV7-6 to TRBJ2-7; D call uncertain. Between the trimmed V and J ends, which lost 3 bases and 6 bases, there was a span of 3 bases. The CDR3 is made up of 10 amino acids. Germline V gene data show CDR1 as SGHVS and CDR2 as FNYEAQ. CDR3 residues: CASSLSEQYF. The CDR3 DNA is TGTGCCAGCAGCTTGTCCGAGCAGTACTTC.

Concerning this clone itself: At the DNA level, this CDR3 is encoded by other sequences in the same sample as well. The genes are TRBV27 and TRBJ2-7, with D uncertain. CDR1 is MNHEY, CDR2 SMNVEV, per germline (reference sequence). The CDR3 has 12 amino acids. Trimming took off 5 bases at V and 0 bases at J, with 5 bases between the two ends. The chain's CDR3 is CASSPSSYEQYF. Here the CDR3 DNA reads TGTGCCAGCAGTCCAAGCTCCTACGAGCAGTACTTC.

The chain uses TRBV7-7 and TRBJ2-7, with 8 bases matching TRBD2. The CDR3 sequence is 15 residues long. After removal of 5 bases from V and 8 bases from J, the junction contained 14 bases not matched to a gene. CDR1 and CDR2 from the germline V gene are SSHAT and FNYEAQ (reference sequence). Here the CDR3 DNA reads TGTGCCAGCAGCCAAAGAGCGGGAGCAGCATACAAGCAGTACTTC. Its protein product is CASSQRAGAAYKQYF.

The chain links TRBV6-5 to TRBJ1-2; 10 bases align to TRBD1. The junction had 8 bases not matched to a gene; V was cut back by 5 bases and J by 5 bases. The germline V gene encodes CDR1 MNHEY and CDR2 SVGAGI. CDR3 length: 15 residues. The CDR3 DNA reads TGTGCCAGCAGTCCTCCGGACAGGGGGGAATATGGCTACACCTTC. Its protein is CASSPPDRGEYGYTF.

The chain employs TRBV7-9 and TRBJ1-1; 7 bases agree with TRBD1. V lost 5 bases to trimming and J lost 3 bases; unmatched junction nucleotides: 3. The CDR3 totals 13 residues. Germline lookup yields CDR1 SEHNR and CDR2 FQNEAQ (reference sequence). The CDR3 bases are TGTGCCAGCAGCCCCCAGGGGGACACTGAAGCTTTCTTT. Encoded protein: CASSPQGDTEAFF.

CDR3 nucleotides: TGCGCCAGCAGCTTGGAGTTTAGGGACAGGGGCGCCCTGGCCACTGAAGCTTTCTTT. This encodes CASSLEFRDRGALATEAFF. The chain links TRBV5-1 to TRBJ1-1; 10 nucleotides align to TRBD1. CDR1 and CDR2 from the germline V gene are SGHRS and YFSETQ. V trimming: 0 bases; J trimming: 4 bases; junction bases outside the gene matches: 15. This CDR3 has 19 amino acids.

V and J are TRBV7-9 and TRBJ1-2, with 9 bases lining up with TRBD1. The V and J ends lost 5 bases and 5 bases, in that order; junction bases with no gene match: 9. The V gene's germline CDR1 is SEHNR and CDR2 FQNEAQ (reference sequence). CDR3 length equals 15 residues. The CDR3 nucleotides read TGTGCCAGCAGCCTGGGGGTGGACAGGGGATATGGCTACACCTTC. Its protein is CASSLGVDRGYGYTF.

The V call is TRBV5-6, the J call TRBJ2-5; D ambiguous. The V gene lost 4 bases and the J gene lost 2 bases, with 12 bases spanning the gap. The V gene's germline CDR1 is SGHDT and CDR2 YYEEEE. The CDR3 has 14 amino acids. For the CDR3, the DNA is TGTGCCAGCAGCCCCGACTCCTTTCAAGAGACCCAGTACTTC. Translated: CASSPDSFQETQYF.

Regarding this clone: A read error may produce the germline difference seen at one junction end. V gene TRBV5-4 combines with J gene TRBJ2-7; the D gene is possibly TRBD1 (6 bases). The CDR3 is made up of 13 amino acids. Germline V gene data show CDR1 as SGHNT and CDR2 as YYREEE (reference sequence). CDR3 nucleotides: TGTGCCAGCAGCGCGGACAGCCCCTACGGGCAGTACTTC. It specifies CASSADSPYGQYF.

This chain links TRBV4-2 with TRBJ1-5; D may be TRBD1 (5 bases). The ends were cut back, 1 base at V and 7 bases at J, with 14 bases in the middle. This CDR3 contains 15 residues. Germline V lookup: CDR1 LGHNA, CDR2 YNFKEQ. CDR3 sequence: CASSQVVVTGQPQHF. In DNA form, the CDR3 reads TGTGCCAGCAGCCAAGTAGTCGTCACAGGACAGCCCCAGCATTTT.